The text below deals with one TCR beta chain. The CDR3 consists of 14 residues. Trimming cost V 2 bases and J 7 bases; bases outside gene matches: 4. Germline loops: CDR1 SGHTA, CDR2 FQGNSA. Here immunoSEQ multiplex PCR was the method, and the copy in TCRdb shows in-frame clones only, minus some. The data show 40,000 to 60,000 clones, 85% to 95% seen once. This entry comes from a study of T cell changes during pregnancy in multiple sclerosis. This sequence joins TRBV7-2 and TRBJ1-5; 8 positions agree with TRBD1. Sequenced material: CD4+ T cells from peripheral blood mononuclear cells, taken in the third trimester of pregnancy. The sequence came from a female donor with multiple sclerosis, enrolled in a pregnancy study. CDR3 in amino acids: CASSLTGGWQPQHF. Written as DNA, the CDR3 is TGTGCCAGCAGCTTAACAGGGGGGTGGCAGCCCCAGCATTTT.